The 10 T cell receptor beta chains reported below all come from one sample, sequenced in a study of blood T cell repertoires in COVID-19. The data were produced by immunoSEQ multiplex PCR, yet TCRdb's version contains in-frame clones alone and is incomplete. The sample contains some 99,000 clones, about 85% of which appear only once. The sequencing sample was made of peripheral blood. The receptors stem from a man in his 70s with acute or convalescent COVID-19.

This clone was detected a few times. The CDR3 DNA follows: TGTGCCAGCAGGAGGACAGGAAGATGGTCACCCCTCCACTTT. Amino acids: CASRRTGRWSPLHF. The V and J genes are TRBV27 and TRBJ1-6, with 7 bases that match TRBD1. Per the germline V gene, CDR1 is MNHEY and CDR2 is SMNVEV (reference sequence). V shed 6 bases and J 10 bases; nucleotides not matched to a gene: 9. The length of the CDR3 is 14 residues.

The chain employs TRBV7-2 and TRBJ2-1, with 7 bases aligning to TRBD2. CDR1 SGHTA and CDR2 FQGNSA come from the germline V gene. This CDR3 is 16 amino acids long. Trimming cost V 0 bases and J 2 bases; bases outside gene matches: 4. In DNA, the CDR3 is TGTGCCAGCAGCTTAGCCTGGGGGGGGGCCTACAATGAGCAGTTCTTC. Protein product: CASSLAWGGAYNEQFF. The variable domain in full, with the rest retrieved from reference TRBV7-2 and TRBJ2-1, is GAGVSQSPSNKVTEKGKDVELRCDPISGHTALYWYRQSLGQGLEFLIYFQGNSAPDKSGLPSDRFSAERTGGSVSTLTIQRTQQEDSAVYLCASSLAWGGAYNEQFFGPGTRLTVL.

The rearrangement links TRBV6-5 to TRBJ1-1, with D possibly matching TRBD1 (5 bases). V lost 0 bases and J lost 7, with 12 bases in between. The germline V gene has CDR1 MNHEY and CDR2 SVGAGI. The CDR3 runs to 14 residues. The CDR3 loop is CASSYSERGGEAFF. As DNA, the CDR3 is TGTGCCAGCAGTTACTCGGAAAGGGGTGGTGAAGCTTTCTTT.

The CDR3 DNA reads TGTGCCAGCAGCTTATCCCCGGGCAGGGACTATGGCTACACCTTC. Its protein is CASSLSPGRDYGYTF. The rearrangement links TRBV7-6 to TRBJ1-2; a weak D match, TRBD1 (5 bases). Germline loops: CDR1 SGHVS, CDR2 FNYEAQ. The CDR3 totals 15 residues. Trimming removed 2 bases at V and 3 bases at J, with 13 bases between.

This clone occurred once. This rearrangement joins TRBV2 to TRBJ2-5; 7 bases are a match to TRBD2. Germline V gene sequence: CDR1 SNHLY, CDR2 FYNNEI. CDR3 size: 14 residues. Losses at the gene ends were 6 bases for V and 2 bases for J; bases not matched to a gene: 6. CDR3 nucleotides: TGTGCCAGCAGGGTACTAGCGATACAAGAGACCCAGTACTTC. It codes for CASRVLAIQETQYF.

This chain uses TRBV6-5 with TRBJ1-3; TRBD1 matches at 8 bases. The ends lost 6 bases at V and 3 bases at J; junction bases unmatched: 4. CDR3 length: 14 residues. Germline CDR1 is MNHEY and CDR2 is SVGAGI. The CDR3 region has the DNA TGTGCCAGCAGCCAGGGGGCTGGTGGAAACACCATATATTTT. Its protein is CASSQGAGGNTIYF.

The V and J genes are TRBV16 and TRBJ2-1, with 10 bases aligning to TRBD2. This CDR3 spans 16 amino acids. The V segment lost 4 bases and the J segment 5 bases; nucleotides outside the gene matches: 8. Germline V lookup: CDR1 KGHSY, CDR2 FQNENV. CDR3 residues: CASSLILAGADNEQFF. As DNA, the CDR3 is TGTGCCAGCAGCCTTATTCTAGCGGGGGCCGACAATGAGCAGTTCTTC.

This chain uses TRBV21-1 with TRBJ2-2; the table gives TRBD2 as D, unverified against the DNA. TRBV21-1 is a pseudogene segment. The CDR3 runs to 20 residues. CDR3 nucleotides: TGTGCCAGCAGCAGAGGCTCCGGGACTAGCGGGGGGGCGCCCACCGGGGAGCTGTTTTTT. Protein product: CASSRGSGTSGGAPTGELFF.

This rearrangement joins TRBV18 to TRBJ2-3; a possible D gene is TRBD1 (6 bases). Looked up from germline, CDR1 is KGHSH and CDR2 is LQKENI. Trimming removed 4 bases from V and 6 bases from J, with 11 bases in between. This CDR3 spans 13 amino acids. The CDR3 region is CASSQNRADTQYF. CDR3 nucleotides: TGTGCCAGCTCACAAAACAGGGCGGATACGCAGTATTTT.

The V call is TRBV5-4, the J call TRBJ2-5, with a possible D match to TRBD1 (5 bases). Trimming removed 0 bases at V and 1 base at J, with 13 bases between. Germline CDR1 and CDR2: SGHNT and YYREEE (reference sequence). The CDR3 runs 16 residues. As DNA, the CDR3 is TGTGCCAGCAGCTTGGGTGGGGCTAAGGTCCAAGAGACCCAGTACTTC. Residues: CASSLGGAKVQETQYF.